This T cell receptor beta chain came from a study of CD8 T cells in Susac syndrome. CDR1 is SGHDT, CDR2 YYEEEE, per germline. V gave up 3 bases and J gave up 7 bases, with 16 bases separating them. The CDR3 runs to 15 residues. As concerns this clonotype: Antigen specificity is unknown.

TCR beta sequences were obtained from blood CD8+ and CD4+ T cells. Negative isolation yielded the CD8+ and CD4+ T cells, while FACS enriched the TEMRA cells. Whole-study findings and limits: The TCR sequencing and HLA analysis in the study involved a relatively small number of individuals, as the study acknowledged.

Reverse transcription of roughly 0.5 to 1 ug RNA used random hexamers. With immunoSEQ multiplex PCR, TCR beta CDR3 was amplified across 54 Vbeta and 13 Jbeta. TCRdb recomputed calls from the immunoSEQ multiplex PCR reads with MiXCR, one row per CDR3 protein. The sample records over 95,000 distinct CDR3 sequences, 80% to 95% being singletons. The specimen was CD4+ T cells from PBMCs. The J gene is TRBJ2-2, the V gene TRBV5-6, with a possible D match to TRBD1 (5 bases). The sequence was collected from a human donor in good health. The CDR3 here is CASSYLRAIIGELFF. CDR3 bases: TGTGCCAGCAGCTACCTCAGGGCAATCATCGGGGAGCTGTTTTTT. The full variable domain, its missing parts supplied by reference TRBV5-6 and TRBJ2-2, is DAGVTQSPTHLIKTRGQQVTLRCSPKSGHDTVSWYQQALGQGPQFIFQYYEEEERQRGNFPDRFSGHQFPNYSSELNVNALLLGDSALYLCASSYLRAIIGELFFGEGSRLTVL.